This T cell receptor (beta chain) comes out of a study of CD8 T cells in Susac syndrome. Random hexamers primed reverse transcription of about 0.45 to 1 ug RNA. TCRdb redid the calling of the immunoSEQ multiplex PCR reads with MiXCR, one entry per CDR3 protein. The table shows 110,000 or so distinct CDR3 sequences, with 90% to 95% occurring only once. CDR1 is MNHEY and CDR2 is SMNVEV in the germline V gene (reference sequence). Trimming stripped 9 bases from V and 2 bases from J, with 13 bases between. This CDR3 contains 13 residues. Controls comprised healthy donors matched for age and sex. Both CD4+ and CD8+ T cells were negatively isolated, and TEMRA cells underwent FACS enrichment.

What was sequenced was CD4+ T cells from PBMCs. The source is a human donor in good health. The chain joins TRBV27 to TRBJ2-5; D possibly corresponds to TRBD1 (6 bases). CDR3: CASSTGRQETQYF. The CDR3 DNA sequence: TGTGCCAGTTCGACAGGTCGACAAGAGACCCAGTACTTC.